What follows describes a single T cell receptor beta chain. The CDR3 contains 12 residues. Germline V lookup: CDR1 SQVTM, CDR2 ANQGSEA. V shed 7 bases, J shed 2 bases, and the junction held 5 bases outside the gene matches. The data belong to a study of blood T cell repertoires in COVID-19. Study context: PBMCs, B-cell-depleted T cells, or T cells were the source of the cDNA or gDNA that made up the material.

As processed by the authors: Amplified reference gene primers provided the basis for estimating nucleated cell counts. TCRdb's copy holds only in-frame clones and misses some; the assay was immunoSEQ multiplex PCR. The D gene and trimming were derived from the DNA, and the V and J assignments and clone size from that table. The repertoire consists of 200,000 to 300,000 clones, with around 83% occurring once and the leading ten covering about an eighth. What was sequenced was peripheral blood. The chain employs TRBV29-1 and TRBJ2-7, with 7 bases that match TRBD1. This TCR was sampled from an older woman with active or convalescent COVID-19. The CDR3 coding sequence is TGCAGCGCCTCAGGGGGTCCCTACGAGCAGTACTTC. Amino acids: CSASGGPYEQYF.